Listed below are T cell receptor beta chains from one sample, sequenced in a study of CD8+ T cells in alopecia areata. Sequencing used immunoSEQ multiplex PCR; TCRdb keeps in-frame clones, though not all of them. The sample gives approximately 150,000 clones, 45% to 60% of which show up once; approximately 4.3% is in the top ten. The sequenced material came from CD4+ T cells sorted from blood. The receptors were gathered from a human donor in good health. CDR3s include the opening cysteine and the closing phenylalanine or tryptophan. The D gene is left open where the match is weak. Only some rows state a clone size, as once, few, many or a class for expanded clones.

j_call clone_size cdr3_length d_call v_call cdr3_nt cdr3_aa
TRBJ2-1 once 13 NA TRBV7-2 TGTGCCAGCAGCCCCCTCAACCGATATGAGCAGTTCTTC CASSPLNRYEQFF
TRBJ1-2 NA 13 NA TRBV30 TGTGCCTGGAGTCGTCCGGGGTCCGGGGGCTACACCTTC CAWSRPGSGGYTF
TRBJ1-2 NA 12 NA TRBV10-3 TGTGCCAGCAGGACAGAACGGGCAGGCTACACCTTC CASRTERAGYTF
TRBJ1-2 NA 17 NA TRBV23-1 TGCGCCAGCAGTCAATTCCCGAGGGGGACTGGGAACTATGGCTACACCTTC CASSQFPRGTGNYGYTF
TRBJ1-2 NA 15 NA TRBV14 TGTGCCAGCAGCCAAGGCTTGGGGCACGTCTATGGCTACACCTTC CASSQGLGHVYGYTF
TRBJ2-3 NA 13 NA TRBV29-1 TGCAGCGTTGAAGGACGGTTCACAGATACGCAGTATTTT CSVEGRFTDTQYF
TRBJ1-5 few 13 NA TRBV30 TGTGCCTGGAGTAAAAGTTTAGGTCAGCCCCAGCATTTT CAWSKSLGQPQHF
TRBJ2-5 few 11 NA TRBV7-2 TGTGCCAGCAGCCAGCGTGAGACCCAGTACTTC CASSQRETQYF
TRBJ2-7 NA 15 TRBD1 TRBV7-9 TGTGCCAGCAGCATGTTTACAGGGGGCTCCTACGAGCAGTACTTC CASSMFTGGSYEQYF
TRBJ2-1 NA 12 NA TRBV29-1 TGCAGCGTCCGGACAGTCTACAATGAGCAGTTCTTC CSVRTVYNEQFF
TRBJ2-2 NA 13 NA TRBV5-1 TGCGCCAGCAGCATGGATAACTTGGGGGAGCTGTTTTTT CASSMDNLGELFF
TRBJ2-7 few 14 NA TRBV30 TGTGCCTGGAGTGAATACCAAACGTCCTACGAGCAGTACTTC CAWSEYQTSYEQYF
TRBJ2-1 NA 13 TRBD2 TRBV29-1 TGCAGCGTTCCTTCTAGCGGCTACAATGAGCAGTTCTTC CSVPSSGYNEQFF
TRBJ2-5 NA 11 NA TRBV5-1 TGCGCCAGCAGCTCCCTGGAGACCCAGTACTTC CASSSLETQYF
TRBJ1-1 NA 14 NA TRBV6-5 TGTGCCAGCAGTAAAACCGACGGGAACACTGAAGCTTTCTTT CASSKTDGNTEAFF
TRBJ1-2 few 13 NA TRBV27 TGTGCCAGCAGGGAGGTGGGCAACTATGGCTACACCTTC CASREVGNYGYTF
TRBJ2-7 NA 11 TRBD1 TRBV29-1 TGCAGCGGCGGACAGGGTACCGAGCAGTACTTC CSGGQGTEQYF
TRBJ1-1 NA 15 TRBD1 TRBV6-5 TGTGCCAGCAGTTACTCGAACAGGGGCTCGACTGAAGCTTTCTTT CASSYSNRGSTEAFF
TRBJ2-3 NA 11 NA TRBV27 TGTGCCAGCAGTTCGACAGATACGCAGTATTTT CASSSTDTQYF
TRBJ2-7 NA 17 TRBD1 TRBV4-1 TGCGCCAGCAGCCAAGACCCCCGGACAGGGAGAAGCTACGAGCAGTACTTC CASSQDPRTGRSYEQYF
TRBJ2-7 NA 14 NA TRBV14 TGTGCCAGCAGCCAAGCCCCCCACAGCAGCGAGCAGTACTTC CASSQAPHSSEQYF
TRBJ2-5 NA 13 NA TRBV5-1 TGCGCCAGCTCTAGCATGGGACAAGAGACCCAGTACTTC CASSSMGQETQYF
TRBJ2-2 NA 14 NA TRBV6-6 TGTGCCAGCACGGACAGGGAGGGCACCGGGGAGCTGTTTTTT CASTDREGTGELFF
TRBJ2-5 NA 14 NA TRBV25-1 TGTGCCAGCAGTTATGGGGGAGGACAAGAGACCCAGTACTTC CASSYGGGQETQYF
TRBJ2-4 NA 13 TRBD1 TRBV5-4 TGTGCCTGCAGCCCGGACAGGGGCAGCATTCAGTACTTC CACSPDRGSIQYF